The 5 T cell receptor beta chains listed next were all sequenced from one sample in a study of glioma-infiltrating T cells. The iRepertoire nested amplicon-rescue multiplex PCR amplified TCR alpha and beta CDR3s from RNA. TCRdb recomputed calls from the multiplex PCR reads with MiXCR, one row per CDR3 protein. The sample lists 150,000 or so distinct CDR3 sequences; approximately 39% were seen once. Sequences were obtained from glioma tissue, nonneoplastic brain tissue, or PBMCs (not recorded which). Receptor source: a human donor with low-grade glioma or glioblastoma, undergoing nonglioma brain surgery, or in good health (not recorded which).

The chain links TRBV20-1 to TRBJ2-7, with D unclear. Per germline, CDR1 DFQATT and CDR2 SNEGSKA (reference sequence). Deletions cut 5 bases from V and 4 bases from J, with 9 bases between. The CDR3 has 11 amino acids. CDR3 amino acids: CSARNRYEQYF. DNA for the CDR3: TGCAGTGCTCGGAACAGATACGAGCAGTACTTC.

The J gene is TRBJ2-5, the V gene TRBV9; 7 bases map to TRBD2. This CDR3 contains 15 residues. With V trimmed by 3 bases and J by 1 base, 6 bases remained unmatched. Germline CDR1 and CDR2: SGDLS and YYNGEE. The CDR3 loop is CASSGAGRPQETQYF. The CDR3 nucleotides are TGTGCCAGCAGCGGAGCGGGGAGACCCCAAGAGACCCAGTACTTC.

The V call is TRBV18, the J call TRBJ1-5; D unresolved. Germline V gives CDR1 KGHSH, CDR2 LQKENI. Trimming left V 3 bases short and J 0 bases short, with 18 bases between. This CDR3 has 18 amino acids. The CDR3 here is CASSPEPWYAYSNQPQHF. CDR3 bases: TGTGCCAGCTCACCGGAACCTTGGTATGCATATAGCAATCAGCCCCAGCATTTT.

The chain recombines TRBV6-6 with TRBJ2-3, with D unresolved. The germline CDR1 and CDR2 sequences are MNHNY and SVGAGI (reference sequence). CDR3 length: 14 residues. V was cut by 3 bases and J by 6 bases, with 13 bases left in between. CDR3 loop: CASSYQSPSDTQYF. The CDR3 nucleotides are TGTGCCAGCAGTTATCAATCCCCAAGCGATACGCAGTATTTT.

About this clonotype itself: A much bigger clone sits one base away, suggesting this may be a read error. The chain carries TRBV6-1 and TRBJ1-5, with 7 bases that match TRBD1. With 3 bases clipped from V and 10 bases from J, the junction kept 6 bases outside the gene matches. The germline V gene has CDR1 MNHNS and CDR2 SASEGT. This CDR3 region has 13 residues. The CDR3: CASSEGQLHPQHF. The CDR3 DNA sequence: TGTGCCAGCAGTGAGGGACAGCTTCACCCCCAGCATTTT.